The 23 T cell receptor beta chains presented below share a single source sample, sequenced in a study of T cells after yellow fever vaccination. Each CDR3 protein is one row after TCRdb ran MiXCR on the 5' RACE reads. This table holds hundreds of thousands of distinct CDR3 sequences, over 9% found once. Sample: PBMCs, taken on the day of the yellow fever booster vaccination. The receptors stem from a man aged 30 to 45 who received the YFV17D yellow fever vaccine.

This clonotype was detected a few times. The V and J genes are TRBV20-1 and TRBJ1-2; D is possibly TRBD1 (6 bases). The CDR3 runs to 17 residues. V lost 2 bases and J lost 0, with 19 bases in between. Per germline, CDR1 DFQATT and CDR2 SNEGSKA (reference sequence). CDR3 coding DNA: TGCAGTGCTAGACAGGGGATAGGGGTGCCCTCTAACTATGGCTACACCTTC. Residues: CSARQGIGVPSNYGYTF.

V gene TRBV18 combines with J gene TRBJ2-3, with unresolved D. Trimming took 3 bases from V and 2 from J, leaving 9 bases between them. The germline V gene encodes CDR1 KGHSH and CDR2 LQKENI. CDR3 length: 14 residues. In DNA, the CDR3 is TGTGCCAGCTCACCTCTTGTATTCACAGATACGCAGTATTTT. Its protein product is CASSPLVFTDTQYF.

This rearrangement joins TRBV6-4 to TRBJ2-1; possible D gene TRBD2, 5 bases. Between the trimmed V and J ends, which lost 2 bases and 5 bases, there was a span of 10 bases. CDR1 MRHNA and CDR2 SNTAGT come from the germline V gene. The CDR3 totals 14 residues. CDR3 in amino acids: CASSDPGTHNEQFF. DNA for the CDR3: TGTGCCAGCAGTGACCCGGGAACCCACAATGAGCAGTTCTTC.

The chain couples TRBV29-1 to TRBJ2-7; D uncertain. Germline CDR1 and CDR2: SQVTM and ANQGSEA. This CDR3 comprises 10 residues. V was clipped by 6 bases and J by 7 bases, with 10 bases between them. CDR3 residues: CSVKGLEQYF. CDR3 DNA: TGCAGCGTGAAGGGCTTAGAGCAGTACTTC.

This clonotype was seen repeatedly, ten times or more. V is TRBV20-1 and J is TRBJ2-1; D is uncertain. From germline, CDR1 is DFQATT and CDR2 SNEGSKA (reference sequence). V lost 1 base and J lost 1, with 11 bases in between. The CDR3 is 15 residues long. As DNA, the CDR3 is TGCAGTGCTAGAGGGCTGGGCGAGTCCTACAATGAGCAGTTCTTC. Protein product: CSARGLGESYNEQFF.

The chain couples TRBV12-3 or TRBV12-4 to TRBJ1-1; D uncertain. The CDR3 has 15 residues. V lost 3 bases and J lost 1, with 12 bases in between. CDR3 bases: TGTGCCAGCAGTTTGCCCAGGCGGGGGAACACTGAAGCTTTCTTT. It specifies CASSLPRRGNTEAFF.

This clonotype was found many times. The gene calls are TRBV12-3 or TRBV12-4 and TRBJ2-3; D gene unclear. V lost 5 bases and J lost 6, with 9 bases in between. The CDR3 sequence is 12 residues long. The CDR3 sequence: CASSPIRDTQYF. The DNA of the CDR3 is TGTGCCAGCAGTCCTATTAGGGATACGCAGTATTTT.

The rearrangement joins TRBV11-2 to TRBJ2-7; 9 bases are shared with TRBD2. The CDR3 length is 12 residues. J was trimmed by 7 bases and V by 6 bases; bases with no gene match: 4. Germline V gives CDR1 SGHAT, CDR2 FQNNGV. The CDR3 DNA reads TGTGCCAGCAGACTAGCGGGTCATGAGCAGTACTTC. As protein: CASRLAGHEQYF.

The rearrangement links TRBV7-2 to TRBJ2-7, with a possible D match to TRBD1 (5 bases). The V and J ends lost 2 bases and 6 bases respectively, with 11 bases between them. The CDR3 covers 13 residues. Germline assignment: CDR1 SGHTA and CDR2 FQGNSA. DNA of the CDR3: TGTGCCAGCAGCTTACTCAGGGTCCGCGAGCAGTACTTC. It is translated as CASSLLRVREQYF.

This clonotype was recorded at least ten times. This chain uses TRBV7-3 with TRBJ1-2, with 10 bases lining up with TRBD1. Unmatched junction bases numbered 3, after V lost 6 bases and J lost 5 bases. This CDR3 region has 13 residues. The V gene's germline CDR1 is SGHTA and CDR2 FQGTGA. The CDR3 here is CASSLGQGYGYTF. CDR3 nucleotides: TGTGCCAGCAGTTTGGGACAGGGGTATGGCTACACCTTC.

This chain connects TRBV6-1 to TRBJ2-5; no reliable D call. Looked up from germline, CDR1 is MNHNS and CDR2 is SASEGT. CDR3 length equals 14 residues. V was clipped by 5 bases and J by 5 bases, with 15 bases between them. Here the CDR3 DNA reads TGTGCCAGCAGTAAACCGCGACCAGTCGAGACCCAGTACTTC. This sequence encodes CASSKPRPVETQYF.

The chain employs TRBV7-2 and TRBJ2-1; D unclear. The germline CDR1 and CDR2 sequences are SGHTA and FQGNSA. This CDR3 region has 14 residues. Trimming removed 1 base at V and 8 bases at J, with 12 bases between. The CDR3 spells CASSLEAVWYEQFF. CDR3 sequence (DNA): TGTGCCAGCAGCTTAGAGGCGGTGTGGTATGAGCAGTTCTTC.

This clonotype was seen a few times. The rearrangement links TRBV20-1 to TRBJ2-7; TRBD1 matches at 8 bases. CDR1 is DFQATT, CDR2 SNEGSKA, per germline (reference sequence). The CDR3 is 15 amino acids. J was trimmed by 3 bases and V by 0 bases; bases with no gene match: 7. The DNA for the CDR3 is TGCAGTGCTAGAGAATCTAGGACAGGGCTCTACGAGCAGTACTTC. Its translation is CSARESRTGLYEQYF.

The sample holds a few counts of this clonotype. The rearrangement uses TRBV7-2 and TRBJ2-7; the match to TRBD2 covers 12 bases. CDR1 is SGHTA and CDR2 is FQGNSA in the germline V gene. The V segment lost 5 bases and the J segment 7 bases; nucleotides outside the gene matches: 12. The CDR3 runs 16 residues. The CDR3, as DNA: TGTGCCAGCAGCGCAACTAGCGGGAGGTCCGTTCTGGAGCAGTACTTC. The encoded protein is CASSATSGRSVLEQYF.

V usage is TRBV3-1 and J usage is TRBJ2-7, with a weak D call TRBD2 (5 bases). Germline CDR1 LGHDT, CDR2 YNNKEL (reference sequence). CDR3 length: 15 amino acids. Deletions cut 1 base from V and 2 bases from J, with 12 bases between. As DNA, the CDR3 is TGTGCCAGCAGCCAAGGCCTTGGAGGCCCCTACGAGCAGTACTTC. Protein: CASSQGLGGPYEQYF.

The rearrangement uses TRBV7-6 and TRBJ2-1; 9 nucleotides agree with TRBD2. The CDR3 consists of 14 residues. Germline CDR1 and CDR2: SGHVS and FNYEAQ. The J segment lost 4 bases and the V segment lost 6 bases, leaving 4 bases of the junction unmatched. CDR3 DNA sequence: TGTGCCAGCAGACCCACTAGCGGGTACAATGAGCAGTTCTTC. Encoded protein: CASRPTSGYNEQFF.

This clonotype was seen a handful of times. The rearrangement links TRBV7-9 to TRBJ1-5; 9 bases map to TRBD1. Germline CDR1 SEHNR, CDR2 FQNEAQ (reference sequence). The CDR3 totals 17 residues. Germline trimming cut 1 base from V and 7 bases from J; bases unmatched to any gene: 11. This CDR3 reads CASSLGVGDRVRQPQHF. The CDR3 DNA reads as TGTGCCAGCAGCTTAGGAGTAGGGGACAGGGTACGGCAGCCCCAGCATTTT. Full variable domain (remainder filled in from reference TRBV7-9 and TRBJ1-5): DTGVSQNPRHKITKRGQNVTFRCDPISEHNRLYWYRQTLGQGPEFLTYFQNEAQLEKSRLLSDRFSAERPKGSFSTLEIQRTEQGDSAMYLCASSLGVGDRVRQPQHFGDGTRLSIL.

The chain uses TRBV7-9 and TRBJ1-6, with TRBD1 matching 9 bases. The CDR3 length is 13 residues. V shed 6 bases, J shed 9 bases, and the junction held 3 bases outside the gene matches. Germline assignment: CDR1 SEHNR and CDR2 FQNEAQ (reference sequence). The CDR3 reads CASSGQGISPLHF. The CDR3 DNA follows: TGTGCCAGCAGTGGACAGGGGATTTCACCCCTCCACTTT. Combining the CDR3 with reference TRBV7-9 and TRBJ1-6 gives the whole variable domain DTGVSQNPRHKITKRGQNVTFRCDPISEHNRLYWYRQTLGQGPEFLTYFQNEAQLEKSRLLSDRFSAERPKGSFSTLEIQRTEQGDSAMYLCASSGQGISPLHFGNGTRLTVT.

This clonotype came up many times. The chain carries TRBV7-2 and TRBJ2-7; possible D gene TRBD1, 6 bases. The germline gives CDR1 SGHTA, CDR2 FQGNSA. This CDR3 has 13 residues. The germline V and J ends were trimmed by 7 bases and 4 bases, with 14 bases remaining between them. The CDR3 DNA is TGTGCCAGCACCCGGACAGAATTATACGAGCAGTACTTC. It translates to CASTRTELYEQYF.

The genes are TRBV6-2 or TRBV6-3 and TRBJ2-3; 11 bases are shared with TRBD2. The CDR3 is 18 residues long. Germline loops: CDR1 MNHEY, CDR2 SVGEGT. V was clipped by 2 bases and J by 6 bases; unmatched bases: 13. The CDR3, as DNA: TGTGCCAGCAGTTACCCACCTGCTAGCGGGAGGTTAGCTGATACGCAGTATTTT. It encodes CASSYPPASGRLADTQYF.

Here the CDR3 DNA reads TGCGCCAGCAGAAAGCCTAGCGGAACCTACGAGCAGTACTTC. It specifies CASRKPSGTYEQYF. The gene calls are TRBV10-2 and TRBJ2-7, with TRBD2 matching 7 bases. Germline CDR1 WSHSY, CDR2 SAAADI. V lost 6 bases and J lost 2; bases outside the gene matches: 7. The CDR3 has 14 amino acids.

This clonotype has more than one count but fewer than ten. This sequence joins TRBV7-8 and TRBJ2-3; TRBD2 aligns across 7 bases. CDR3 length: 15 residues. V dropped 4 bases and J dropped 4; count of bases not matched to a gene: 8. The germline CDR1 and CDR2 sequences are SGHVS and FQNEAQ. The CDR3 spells CASSSGTTGADTQYF. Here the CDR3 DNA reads TGTGCCAGCAGCTCTGGGACTACCGGTGCAGATACGCAGTATTTT.

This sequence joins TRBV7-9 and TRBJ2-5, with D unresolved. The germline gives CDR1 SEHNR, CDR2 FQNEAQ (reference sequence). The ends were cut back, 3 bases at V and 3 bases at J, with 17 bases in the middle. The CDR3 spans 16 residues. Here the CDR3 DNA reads TGTGCCAGCAGCTTTGCCGAACGAGAAGGCAAAGAGACCCAGTACTTC. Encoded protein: CASSFAEREGKETQYF.